This T cell receptor (beta chain) was recorded in a study of control samples from healthy donors and cancer patients. Per the germline V gene, CDR1 is MRHNA and CDR2 is SNTAGT. V lost 2 bases and J lost 6; bases outside the gene matches: 2. The CDR3 is made up of 15 amino acids. Clones were sequenced by immunoSEQ multiplex PCR, and TCRdb holds only the in-frame ones, with some missing. The table includes under 75,000 clones, 65% to 90% detected once. Sequencing was carried out using blood. The source of this sequence is a man in his forties in good health. The rearrangement joins TRBV6-4 to TRBJ2-1; 12 bases match TRBD2. CDR3 nucleotides: TGTGCCAGCAGTGACGTGACTAGCGGGAGCAATGAGCAGTTCTTC. Residues: CASSDVTSGSNEQFF.